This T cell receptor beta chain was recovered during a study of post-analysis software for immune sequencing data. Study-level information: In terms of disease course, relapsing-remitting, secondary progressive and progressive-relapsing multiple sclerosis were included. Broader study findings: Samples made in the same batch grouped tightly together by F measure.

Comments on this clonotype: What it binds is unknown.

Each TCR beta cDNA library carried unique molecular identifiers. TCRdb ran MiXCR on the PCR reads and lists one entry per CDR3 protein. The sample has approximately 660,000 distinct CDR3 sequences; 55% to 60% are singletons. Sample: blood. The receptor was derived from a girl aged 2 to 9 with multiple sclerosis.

CDR3 amino acids: CASSQDLPGGGDTQYF. DNA of the CDR3: TGCGCCAGCAGCCAAGATCTCCCAGGGGGGGGAGATACGCAGTATTTT. The chain links TRBV4-3 to TRBJ2-3; the D call may be TRBD1 or TRBD2 (7 bases each). Germline V gives CDR1 LGHNA, CDR2 YSLEER. V was pared by 0 bases and J by 5 bases, with 15 bases between. The CDR3 runs to 16 residues.